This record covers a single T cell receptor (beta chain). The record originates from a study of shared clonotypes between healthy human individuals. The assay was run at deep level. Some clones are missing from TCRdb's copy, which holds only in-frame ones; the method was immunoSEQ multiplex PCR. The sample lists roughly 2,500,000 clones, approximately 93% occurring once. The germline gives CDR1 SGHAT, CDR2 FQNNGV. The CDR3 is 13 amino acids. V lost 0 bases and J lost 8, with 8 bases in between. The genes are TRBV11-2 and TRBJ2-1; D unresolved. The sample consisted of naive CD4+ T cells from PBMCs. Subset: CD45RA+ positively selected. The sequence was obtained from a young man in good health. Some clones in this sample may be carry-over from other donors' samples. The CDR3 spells CASSLDRLDEQFF. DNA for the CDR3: TGTGCCAGCAGCTTAGATCGGCTAGATGAGCAGTTCTTC.